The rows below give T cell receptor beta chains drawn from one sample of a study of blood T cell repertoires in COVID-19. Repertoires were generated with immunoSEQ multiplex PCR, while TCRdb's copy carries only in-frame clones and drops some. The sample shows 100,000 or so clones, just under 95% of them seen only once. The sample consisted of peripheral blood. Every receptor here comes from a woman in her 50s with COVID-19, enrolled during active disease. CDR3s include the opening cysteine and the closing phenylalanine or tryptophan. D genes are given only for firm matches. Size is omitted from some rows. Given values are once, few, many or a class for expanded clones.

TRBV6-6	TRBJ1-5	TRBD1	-	TGTGCCAGCAGTCCCCGGGACAGGTGGAACGTTGGCAATCAGCCCCAGCATTTT	CASSPRDRWNVGNQPQHF
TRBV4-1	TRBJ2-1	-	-	TGCGCCAGCAGCCAAGCAGCGGACTCCTACAATGAGCAGTTCTTC	CASSQAADSYNEQFF
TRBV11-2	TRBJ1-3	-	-	TGTGCCAGCAGTTCCTATACCTCTGGAAACACCATATATTTT	CASSSYTSGNTIYF
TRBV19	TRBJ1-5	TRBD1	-	TGTGCCAGTAGTAGCGGACAGGGGATTCAGCCCCAGCATTTT	CASSSGQGIQPQHF
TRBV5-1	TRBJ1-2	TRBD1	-	TGCGCCAGCAGCTTGGCATTGGGGACAGCTACTAACTATGGCTACACCTTC	CASSLALGTATNYGYTF
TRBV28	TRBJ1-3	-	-	TGTGCCAGCACCCAAAGCGGGTGGGGCGGAAACACCATATATTTT	CASTQSGWGGNTIYF
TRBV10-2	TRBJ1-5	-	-	TGCGCCAGCAGTGACTGGGGCACGGGCAATCAGCCCCAGCATTTT	CASSDWGTGNQPQHF
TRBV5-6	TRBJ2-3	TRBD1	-	TGTGCCAGCGTTTTAGGACAGGGAACAGATACGCAGTATTTT	CASVLGQGTDTQYF
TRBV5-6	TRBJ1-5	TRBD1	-	TGTGCCAGCAGCTTGGGCACAGGGGGTTATCAGCCCCAGCATTTT	CASSLGTGGYQPQHF
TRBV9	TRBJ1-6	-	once	TGTGCCAGCAGCCCAACCGCCGGGGGCTCCTATAATTCACCCCTCCACTTT	CASSPTAGGSYNSPLHF
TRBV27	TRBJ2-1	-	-	TGTGCCAGCAGTTTATCTTCGGGGGTCCTAGACAATGAGCAGTTCTTC	CASSLSSGVLDNEQFF
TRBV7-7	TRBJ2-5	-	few	TGTGCCACTTCAACAGGAGCCCAAGAGACCCAGTACTTC	CATSTGAQETQYF
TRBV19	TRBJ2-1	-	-	TGTGCCAGTAGTATCAGACAGAGACAGTACAATGAGCAGTTCTTC	CASSIRQRQYNEQFF
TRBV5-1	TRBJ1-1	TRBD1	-	TGCGCCAGCAGCTGGGGAACCGGGACAGGGCACACTGAAGCTTTCTTT	CASSWGTGTGHTEAFF
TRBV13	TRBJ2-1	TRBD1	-	TGTGCCAGCAGCTTAGGTCTCCGGGACAGTATTTACAATGAGCAGTTCTTC	CASSLGLRDSIYNEQFF
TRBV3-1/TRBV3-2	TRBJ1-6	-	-	TGTGCCAGCAGCTCCCCGGCGGGAACATTAAATTCACCCCTCCACTTT	CASSSPAGTLNSPLHF
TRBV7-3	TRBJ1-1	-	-	TGTGCCAGCAGCTTACGACCAGGGATTGATGAAGCTTTCTTT	CASSLRPGIDEAFF
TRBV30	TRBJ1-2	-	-	TGTGCCTGGAGTGTCCGGCAGGGGAGCTCCGGCTACACCTTC	CAWSVRQGSSGYTF
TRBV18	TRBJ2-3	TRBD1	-	TGTGCCAGCTCACCGTATCTGAAACAGGGGGCCCTCAGGGATACGCAGTATTTT	CASSPYLKQGALRDTQYF
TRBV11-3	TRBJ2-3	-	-	TGTGCCAGCAGCCCCCGAACGCGGGTTACGCAGTATTTT	CASSPRTRVTQYF
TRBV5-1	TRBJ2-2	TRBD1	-	TGCGCCAGCAGTCCTGACAGGGCAAACACCGGGGAGCTGTTTTTT	CASSPDRANTGELFF
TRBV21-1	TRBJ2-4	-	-	TGTGCCAGCAGCACCCTTAGGGCTAGCGGGGGCCTAGGGAACATTCAGTACTTC	CASSTLRASGGLGNIQYF
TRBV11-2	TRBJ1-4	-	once	TGTGCCAGCAGCTTAGGGTCGACTTTTAATGAAAAACTGTTTTTT	CASSLGSTFNEKLFF
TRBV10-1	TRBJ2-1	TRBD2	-	TGCGCCAGCAGCCACACATTAGCGGGGGGCCACTACAATGAGCAGTTCTTC	CASSHTLAGGHYNEQFF
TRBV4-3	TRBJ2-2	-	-	TGCGCCAGCAGCCAAGGTGTTAGCGAAGGCACCGGGGAGCTGTTTTTT	CASSQGVSEGTGELFF
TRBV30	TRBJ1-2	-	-	TGTGCCTGGACCCCTGGGGCAGGGTATGGCTACACCTTC	CAWTPGAGYGYTF
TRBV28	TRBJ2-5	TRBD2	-	TGTGCCAGCAGTTCCCAATCATCTAGCGGGGTTCAGGAGACCCAGTACTTC	CASSSQSSSGVQETQYF
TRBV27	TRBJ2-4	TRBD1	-	TGTGCCAGCAGTTCCCGGGACAGGAGAAACATTCAGTACTTC	CASSSRDRRNIQYF
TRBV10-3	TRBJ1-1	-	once	TGTGCCATCTCGGGGAAGGCGAGCCCTGAAGCTTTCTTT	CAISGKASPEAFF
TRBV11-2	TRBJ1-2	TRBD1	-	TGTGCCAGCAGCTTACAGGGGGCGACCCCAGGTGGCTACACCTTC	CASSLQGATPGGYTF
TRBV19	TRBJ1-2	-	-	TGTGCCAGTAGTCAGACTCTAGCTAACTATGGCTACACCTTC	CASSQTLANYGYTF
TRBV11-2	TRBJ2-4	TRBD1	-	TGTGCCAGCAGCTTAGAAGGGGGCTTAGCCAAAAACATTCAGTACTTC	CASSLEGGLAKNIQYF
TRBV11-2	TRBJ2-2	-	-	TGTGCCAGCAGCTTAGGACAGGACACCGGGGAGCTGTTTTTT	CASSLGQDTGELFF
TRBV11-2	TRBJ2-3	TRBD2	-	TGTGCCAGCAGCTCCCCCCTGGTCCCTTTGGGGGGGAGTACAGATACGCAGTATTTT	CASSSPLVPLGGSTDTQYF
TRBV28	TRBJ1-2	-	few	TGTGCCAGCAGTTCCCCCGGACAGCCTGGGCTCTATGGCTACACCTTC	CASSSPGQPGLYGYTF
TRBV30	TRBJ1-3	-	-	TGTGCCTGGGGCGTGGGGAGCTCTGGAAACACCATATATTTT	CAWGVGSSGNTIYF
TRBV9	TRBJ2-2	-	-	TGTGCCAGCAGCGTCGGGGGAGCCGGGGAGCTGTTTTTT	CASSVGGAGELFF
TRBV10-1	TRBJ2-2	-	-	TGCGCCAACCAGGGACTTTACACCGGGGAGCTGTTTTTT	CANQGLYTGELFF
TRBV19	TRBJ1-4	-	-	TGTGCCAGTAGTATAGGACTCCAGCGCCTCAATGAAAAACTGTTTTTT	CASSIGLQRLNEKLFF
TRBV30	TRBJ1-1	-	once	TGTGCCTGGAGTACAGGGAAGAACACTGAAGCTTTCTTT	CAWSTGKNTEAFF
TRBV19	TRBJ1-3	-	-	TGTGCCAGTAGTATCGAACAGGGAGCTGGAAACACCATATATTTT	CASSIEQGAGNTIYF
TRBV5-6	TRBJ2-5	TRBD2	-	TGTGCCAGCAGCCTACTAGCGGGGGGGCAAGGGACCCAGTACTTC	CASSLLAGGQGTQYF
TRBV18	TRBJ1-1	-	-	TGTGCCAGCTCAGTGCAGGTCAGCCAACTGAACACTGAAGCTTTCTTT	CASSVQVSQLNTEAFF
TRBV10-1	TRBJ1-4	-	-	TGCGCCAGCACTTCTGATGGAGGCGAAAAACTGTTTTTT	CASTSDGGEKLFF
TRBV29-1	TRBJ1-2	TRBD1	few	TGCAGCGTTGTACGCCGGGACAGGCTTCGTGGCTACACCTTC	CSVVRRDRLRGYTF
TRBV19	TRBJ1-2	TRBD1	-	TGTGCCAGTAGTTTGCGGGGACAGATCTACTATGGCTACACCTTC	CASSLRGQIYYGYTF
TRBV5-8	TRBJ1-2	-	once	TGTGCCAGCAGCTTACCGGGTTGGGGCTACACCTTC	CASSLPGWGYTF
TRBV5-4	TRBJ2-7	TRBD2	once	TGTGCCAGCACCCCGGGGGGGACACCTCCCTACGAGCAGTACTTC	CASTPGGTPPYEQYF
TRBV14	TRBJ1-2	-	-	TGTGCCAGCAGCGAAACAGGCCATGGCTACACCTTC	CASSETGHGYTF
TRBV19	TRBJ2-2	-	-	TGTGCCAGTAGTATAGCCGGCTTCGGGGGACCGAACACCGGGGAGCTGTTTTTT	CASSIAGFGGPNTGELFF
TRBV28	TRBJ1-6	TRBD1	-	TGTGCCACCACACCGTTGGGACAGAATAATTCACCCCTCCACTTT	CATTPLGQNNSPLHF
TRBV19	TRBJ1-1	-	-	TGTGCCAGTAGAGTCAACAGGGTGAACACTGAAGCTTTCTTT	CASRVNRVNTEAFF
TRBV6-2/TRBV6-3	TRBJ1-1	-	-	TGTGCCAGCAGTAAGACAGTGATCGAAGCTTTCTTT	CASSKTVIEAFF
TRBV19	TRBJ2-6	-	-	TGTGCCAGTAGTATCGGGGCTGGGGCCAACGTCCTGACTTTC	CASSIGAGANVLTF
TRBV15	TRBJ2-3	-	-	TGTGCCACCAGCAGAGATAGTAAGCTGGATACGCAGTATTTT	CATSRDSKLDTQYF
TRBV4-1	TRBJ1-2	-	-	TGCGCCAGCAGCCAAGACCGGCAGGCCTATGGCTACACCTTC	CASSQDRQAYGYTF